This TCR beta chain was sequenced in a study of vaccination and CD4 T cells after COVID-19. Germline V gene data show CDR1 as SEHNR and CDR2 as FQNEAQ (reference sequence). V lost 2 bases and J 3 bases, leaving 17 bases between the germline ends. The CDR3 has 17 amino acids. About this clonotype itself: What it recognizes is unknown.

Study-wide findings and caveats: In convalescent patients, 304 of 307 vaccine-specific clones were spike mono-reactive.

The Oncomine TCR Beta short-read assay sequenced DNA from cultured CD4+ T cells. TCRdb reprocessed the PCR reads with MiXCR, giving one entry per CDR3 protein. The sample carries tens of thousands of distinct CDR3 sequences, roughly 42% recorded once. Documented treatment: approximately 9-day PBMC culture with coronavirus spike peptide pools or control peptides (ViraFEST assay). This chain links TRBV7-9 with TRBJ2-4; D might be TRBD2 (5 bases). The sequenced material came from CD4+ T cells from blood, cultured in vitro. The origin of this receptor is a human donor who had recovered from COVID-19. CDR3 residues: CASSLFPGSVGKNIQYF. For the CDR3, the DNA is TGTGCCAGCAGCTTATTTCCGGGGAGTGTTGGCAAAAACATTCAGTACTTC.